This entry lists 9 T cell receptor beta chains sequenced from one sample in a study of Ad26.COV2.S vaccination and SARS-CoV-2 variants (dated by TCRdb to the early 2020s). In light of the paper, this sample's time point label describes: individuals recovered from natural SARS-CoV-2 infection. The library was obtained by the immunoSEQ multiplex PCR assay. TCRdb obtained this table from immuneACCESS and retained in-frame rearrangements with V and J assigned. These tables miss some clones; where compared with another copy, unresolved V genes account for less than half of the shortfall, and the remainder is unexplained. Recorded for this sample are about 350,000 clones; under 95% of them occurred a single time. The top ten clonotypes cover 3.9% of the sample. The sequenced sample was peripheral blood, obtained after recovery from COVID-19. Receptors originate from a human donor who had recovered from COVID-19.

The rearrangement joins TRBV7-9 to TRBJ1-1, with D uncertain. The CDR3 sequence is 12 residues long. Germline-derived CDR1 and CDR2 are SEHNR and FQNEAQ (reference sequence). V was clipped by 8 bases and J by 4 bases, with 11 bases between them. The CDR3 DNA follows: TGTGCCAGCTACTCACAGAGCACTGAAGCTTTCTTT. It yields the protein CASYSQSTEAFF.

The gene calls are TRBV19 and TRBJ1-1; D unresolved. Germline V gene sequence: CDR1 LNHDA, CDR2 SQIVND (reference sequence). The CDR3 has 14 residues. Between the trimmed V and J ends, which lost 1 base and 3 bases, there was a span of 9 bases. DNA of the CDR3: TGTGCCAGTAGTATAGTTGGACGGCACACTGAAGCTTTCTTT. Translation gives CASSIVGRHTEAFF.

This chain's CDR3 is CASRLFGLARSGANVLTF. CDR3 nucleotides: TGTGCCAGCAGACTATTTGGACTAGCTCGCTCTGGGGCCAACGTCCTGACTTTC. The chain carries TRBV5-6 and TRBJ2-6; 8 positions agree with TRBD2. V shed 5 bases, J shed 0 bases, and the junction held 10 bases outside the gene matches. Germline CDR1 and CDR2: SGHDT and YYEEEE. This CDR3 contains 18 residues.

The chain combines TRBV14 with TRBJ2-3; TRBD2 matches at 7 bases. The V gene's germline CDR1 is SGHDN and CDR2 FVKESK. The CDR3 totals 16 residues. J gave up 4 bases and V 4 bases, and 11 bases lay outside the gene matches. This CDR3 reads CASSPMRGSGADTQYF. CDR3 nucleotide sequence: TGTGCCAGCAGCCCCATGCGCGGGAGTGGGGCAGATACGCAGTATTTT.

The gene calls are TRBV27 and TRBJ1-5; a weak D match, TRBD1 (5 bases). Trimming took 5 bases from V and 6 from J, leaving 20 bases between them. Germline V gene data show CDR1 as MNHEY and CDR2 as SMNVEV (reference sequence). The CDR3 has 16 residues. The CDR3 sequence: CASSPITRGVRQPQHF. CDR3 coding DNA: TGTGCCAGCAGTCCAATTACAAGGGGTGTACGTCAGCCCCAGCATTTT.

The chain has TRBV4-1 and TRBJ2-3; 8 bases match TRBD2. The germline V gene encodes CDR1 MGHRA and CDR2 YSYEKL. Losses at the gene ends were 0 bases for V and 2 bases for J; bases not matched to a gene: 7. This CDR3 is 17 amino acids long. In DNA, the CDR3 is TGCGCCAGCAGCCAAGATATTTTCGGGGGGGTCACAGATACGCAGTATTTT. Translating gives CASSQDIFGGVTDTQYF.

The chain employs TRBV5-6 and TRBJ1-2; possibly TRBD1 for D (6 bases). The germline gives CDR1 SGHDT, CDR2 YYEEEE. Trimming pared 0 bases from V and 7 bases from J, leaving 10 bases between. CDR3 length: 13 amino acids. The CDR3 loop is CASSLAGGAGYTF. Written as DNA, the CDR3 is TGTGCCAGCAGCTTGGCCGGGGGGGCTGGCTACACCTTC.

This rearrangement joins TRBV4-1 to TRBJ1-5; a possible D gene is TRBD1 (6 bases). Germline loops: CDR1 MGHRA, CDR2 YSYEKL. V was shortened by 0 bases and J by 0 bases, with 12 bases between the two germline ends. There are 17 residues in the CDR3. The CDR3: CASSQDIFRGSNQPQHF. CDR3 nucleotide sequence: TGCGCCAGCAGCCAAGACATTTTCAGGGGTAGCAATCAGCCCCAGCATTTT.

CDR3 DNA: TGTGCCAGCACCGAACGGGGGGGGGCAACCTCTAGCACAGATACGCAGTATTTT. As protein: CASTERGGATSSTDTQYF. The chain carries TRBV28 and TRBJ2-3, with 8 bases aligning to TRBD2. Per germline, CDR1 MDHEN and CDR2 SYDVKM. CDR3 size: 18 residues. The V gene end was trimmed by 7 bases and the J gene end by 0 bases; junction bases not matched to a gene: 15.